What follows are 12 T cell receptor beta chains derived from one specimen sequenced in a study of CD4 and CD8 cells across lung adenocarcinoma regions. TCRdb redid the calling of the PCR reads with MiXCR, one entry per CDR3 protein. The sample has about 25,000 distinct CDR3 sequences, roughly half seen once. Specimen: CD8+ T cells from the center of a lung tumor. The origin of the receptors is a male donor with lung adenocarcinoma. The CD4 and CD8 labels of this study may be unreliable.

This chain connects TRBV4-1 to TRBJ2-3; D may correspond to TRBD1 or TRBD2 (5 bases each). Trimming shortened V by 4 bases and J by 3 bases, and 11 bases separated the two germline ends. Germline values: CDR1 MGHRA, CDR2 YSYEKL. This CDR3 has 14 residues. CDR3 sequence (DNA): TGCGCCAGCAGCCCCATCGAGGGGACAGATACGCAGTATTTT. Protein product: CASSPIEGTDTQYF.

This clonotype is labeled medium-sized (0.01 to 0.1%). The V call is TRBV6-5, the J call TRBJ2-3, with a weak D call TRBD2 (6 bases). The CDR3 runs to 17 residues. CDR1 is MNHEY, CDR2 SVGAGI, per germline. With 4 bases removed from V and 0 bases from J, the gap between germline ends came to 17 bases. The CDR3 sequence: CASSSMDRLVSTDTQYF. CDR3 nucleotides: TGTGCCAGCAGTTCAATGGATAGACTAGTTAGCACAGATACGCAGTATTTT.

This clonotype was seen a few times. J is TRBJ1-3 and V is TRBV25-1; D is uncertain. The CDR3 has 13 residues. V was clipped by 4 bases and J by 0 bases, with 4 bases between them. Germline V lookup: CDR1 MGHDK, CDR2 SYGVNS. The CDR3: CASSVSSGNTIYF. The CDR3 nucleotides read TGTGCCAGCAGTGTCAGCTCTGGAAACACCATATATTTT.

V and J are TRBV6-1 and TRBJ2-5, with TRBD2 as a possible D gene (7 bases). The DNA end favors TRBJ2-7, so the J call may be wrong. This CDR3 comprises 14 residues. Germline values: CDR1 MNHNS, CDR2 SASEGT. The CDR3 sequence: CASRQRGGTYEQYF. Written as DNA, the CDR3 is TGTGCCAGCAGACAGAGGGGGGGTACCTACGAGCAGTACTTC.

A single count supports this clonotype. J is TRBJ2-3 and V is TRBV6-1; 8 bases are a match to TRBD2. Germline V CDR1 and CDR2: MNHNS, SASEGT. Trimming cost V 6 bases and J 9 bases; bases outside gene matches: 17. The CDR3 extends over 16 amino acids. The chain's CDR3 is CASRGTRARTTGTQYF. The CDR3 coding sequence is TGTGCCAGCAGGGGGACTAGGGCTAGGACCACCGGGACGCAGTATTTT.

This clonotype was seen repeatedly, ten times or more. V gene TRBV6-5 combines with J gene TRBJ2-1; 7 nucleotides match TRBD1. From germline, CDR1 is MNHEY and CDR2 SVGAGI. This CDR3 spans 15 amino acids. V trimming: 7 bases; J trimming: 12 bases; junction bases outside the gene matches: 18. The CDR3 DNA reads TGTGCCAGCACCTGGACAGGTGGGGTATCGGTTGGGCAGTTCTTC. It specifies CASTWTGGVSVGQFF.

V and J are TRBV6-1 and TRBJ2-4, with D perhaps given as TRBD1 or TRBD2 (5 bases each). Near its end, the DNA agrees better with TRBJ2-3, so the J call may be wrong. Germline CDR1 is MNHNS and CDR2 is SASEGT. The CDR3 has 14 residues. The CDR3 loop is CGGTGLRAKNTQYF. The CDR3 nucleotides read TGTGGCGGCACGGGGCTGCGAGCCAAAAACACTCAGTATTTT.

This clonotype was observed a few times. V usage is TRBV4-2 and J usage is TRBJ1-3; tentatively, D is TRBD1 (6 bases). Trimming took off 0 bases at V and 9 bases at J, with 15 bases between the two ends. The germline V gene encodes CDR1 LGHNA and CDR2 YNFKEQ. This CDR3 contains 15 residues. CDR3 bases: TGTGCCAGCAGCCAAGATCAGGGGAGGAGAAGCACCATATATTTT. Its protein product is CASSQDQGRRSTIYF.

The chain couples TRBV6-1 to TRBJ2-1; 8 bases agree with TRBD1. The CDR3 totals 18 residues. With V trimmed by 3 bases and J by 9 bases, 19 bases remained unmatched. Per the germline V gene, CDR1 is MNHNS and CDR2 is SASEGT. For the CDR3, the DNA is TGTGCCAGCAGTGAGGGGACAGGTTACGCGGGCCCCAAGGGTGAGCAGTTCTTC. As protein: CASSEGTGYAGPKGEQFF.

Comments on this clonotype: A much larger clone sits a single nucleotide away, making a read error possible. The J gene is TRBJ2-1, the V gene TRBV12-3 or TRBV12-4, with a weak D call TRBD2 (5 bases). This CDR3 has 14 residues. V dropped 2 bases and J dropped 13 bases, with 18 bases sitting between them. The CDR3 DNA is TGTGCCAGCAGTTTATCCGGGGTTGGGGAGACCCAGTTCTTC. It codes for CASSLSGVGETQFF.

This clonotype was counted between two and nine times. The chain joins TRBV6-5 to TRBJ2-1; the D is unclear. The CDR3 length is 15 residues. The germline V gene has CDR1 MNHEY and CDR2 SVGAGI. Trimming cost V 5 bases and J 13 bases, with 24 bases left between them. The CDR3 here is CASSLVGREQETQFF. For the CDR3, the DNA is TGTGCCAGCAGTCTAGTCGGGCGTGAACAAGAGACCCAGTTCTTC.

V is TRBV7-2 and J is TRBJ2-7; a weak D match, TRBD1 (5 bases). The germline V gene has CDR1 SGHTA and CDR2 FQGNSA. Trimming took 3 bases from V and 3 from J, leaving 6 bases between them. The CDR3 totals 12 residues. The CDR3 spells CASSFQGYEQYF. The CDR3 coding sequence is TGTGCCAGCAGCTTCCAGGGCTACGAGCAGTACTTC.